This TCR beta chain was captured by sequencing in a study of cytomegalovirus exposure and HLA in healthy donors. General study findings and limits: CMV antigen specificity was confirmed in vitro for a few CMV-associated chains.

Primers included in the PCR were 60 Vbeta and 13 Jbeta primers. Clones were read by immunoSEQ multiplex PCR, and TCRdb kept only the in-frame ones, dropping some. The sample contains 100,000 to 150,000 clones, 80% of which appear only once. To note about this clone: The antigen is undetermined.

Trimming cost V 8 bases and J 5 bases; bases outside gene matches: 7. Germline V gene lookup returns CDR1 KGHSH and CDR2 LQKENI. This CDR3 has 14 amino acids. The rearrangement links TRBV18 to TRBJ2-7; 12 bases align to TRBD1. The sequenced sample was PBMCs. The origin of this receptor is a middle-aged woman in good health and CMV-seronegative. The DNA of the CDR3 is TGTGCCAGCCAACCGGGACAGGGGGCGAACGAGCAGTACTTC. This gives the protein CASQPGQGANEQYF.